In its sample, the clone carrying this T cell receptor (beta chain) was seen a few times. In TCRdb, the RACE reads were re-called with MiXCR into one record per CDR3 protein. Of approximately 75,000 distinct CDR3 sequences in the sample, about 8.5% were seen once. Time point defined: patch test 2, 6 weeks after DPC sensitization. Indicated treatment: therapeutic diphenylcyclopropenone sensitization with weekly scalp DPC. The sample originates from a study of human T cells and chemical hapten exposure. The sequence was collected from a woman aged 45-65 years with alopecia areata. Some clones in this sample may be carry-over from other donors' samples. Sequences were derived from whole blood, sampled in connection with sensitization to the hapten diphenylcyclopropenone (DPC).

The CDR3 region is CASSPEGMSNQPQHF. CDR3 in DNA: TGTGCCAGCTCACCAGAGGGGATGAGCAATCAGCCCCAGCATTTT. This chain links TRBV18 with TRBJ1-5, with D perhaps TRBD1 (5 bases). CDR1 KGHSH and CDR2 LQKENI come from the germline V gene. Between the trimmed V and J ends, which lost 2 bases and 1 base, there was a span of 9 bases. CDR3 length equals 15 residues.